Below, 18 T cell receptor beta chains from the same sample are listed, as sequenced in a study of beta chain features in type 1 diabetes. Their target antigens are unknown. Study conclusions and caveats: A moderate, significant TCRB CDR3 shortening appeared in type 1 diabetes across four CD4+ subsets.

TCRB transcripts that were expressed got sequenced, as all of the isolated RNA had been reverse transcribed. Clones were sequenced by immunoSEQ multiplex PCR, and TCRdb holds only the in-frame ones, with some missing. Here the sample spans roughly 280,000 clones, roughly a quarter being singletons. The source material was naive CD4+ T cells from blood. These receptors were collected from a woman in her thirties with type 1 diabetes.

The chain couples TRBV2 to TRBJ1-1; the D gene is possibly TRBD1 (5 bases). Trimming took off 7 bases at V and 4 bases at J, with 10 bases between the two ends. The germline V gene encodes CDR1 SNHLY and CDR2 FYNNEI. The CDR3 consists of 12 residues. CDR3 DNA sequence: TGTGCCAGCATTTGGGGGGGCACTGAAGCTTTCTTT. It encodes CASIWGGTEAFF.

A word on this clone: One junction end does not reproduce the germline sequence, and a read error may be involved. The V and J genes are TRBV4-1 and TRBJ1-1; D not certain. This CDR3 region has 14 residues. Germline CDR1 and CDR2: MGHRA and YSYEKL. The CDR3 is CASSRASLNSEAFF. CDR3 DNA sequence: TGCGCCAGCAGCCGCGCTTCTCTTAACAGTGAAGCTTTCTTT.

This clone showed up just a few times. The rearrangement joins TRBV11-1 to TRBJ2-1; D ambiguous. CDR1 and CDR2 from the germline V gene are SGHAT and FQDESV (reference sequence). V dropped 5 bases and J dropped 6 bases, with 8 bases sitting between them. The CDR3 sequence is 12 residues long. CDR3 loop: CASSRRGNEQFF. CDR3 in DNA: TGTGCCAGCAGCAGGAGAGGCAATGAGCAGTTCTTC.

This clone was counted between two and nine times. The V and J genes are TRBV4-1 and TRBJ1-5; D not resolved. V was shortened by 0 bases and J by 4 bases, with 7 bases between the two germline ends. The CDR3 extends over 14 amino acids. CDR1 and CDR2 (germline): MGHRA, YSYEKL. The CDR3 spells CASSQESGNQPQHF. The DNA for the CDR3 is TGCGCCAGCAGCCAAGAATCGGGGAATCAGCCCCAGCATTTT.

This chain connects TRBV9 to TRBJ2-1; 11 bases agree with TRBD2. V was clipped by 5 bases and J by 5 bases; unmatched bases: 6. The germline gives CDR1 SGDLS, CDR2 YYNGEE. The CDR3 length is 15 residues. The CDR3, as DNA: TGTGCCAGCAGAAGGGGGGGACTAGCGGACAATGAGCAGTTCTTC. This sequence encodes CASRRGGLADNEQFF.

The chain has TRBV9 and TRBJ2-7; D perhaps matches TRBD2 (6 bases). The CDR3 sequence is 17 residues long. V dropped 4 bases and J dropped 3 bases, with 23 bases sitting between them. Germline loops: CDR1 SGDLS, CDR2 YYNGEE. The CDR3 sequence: CASSSGVGGRIRYEQYF. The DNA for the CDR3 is TGTGCCAGCAGCTCCGGAGTGGGGGGACGGATTCGCTACGAGCAGTACTTC.

CDR3 loop: CASSLGGGVAYEQYF. The CDR3 DNA reads as TGTGCCAGCAGCTTAGGAGGCGGGGTGGCCTACGAGCAGTACTTC. The chain is built from TRBV7-9 and TRBJ2-7, with D possibly TRBD2 on 6 matching bases. Germline lookup yields CDR1 SEHNR and CDR2 FQNEAQ (reference sequence). Trimming took 1 base from V and 2 from J, leaving 12 bases between them. The CDR3 has 15 amino acids.

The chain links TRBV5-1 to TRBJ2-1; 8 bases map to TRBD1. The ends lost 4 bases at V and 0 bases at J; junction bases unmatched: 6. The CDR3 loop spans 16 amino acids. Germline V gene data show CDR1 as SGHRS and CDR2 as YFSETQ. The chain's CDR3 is CASSQRDRSSYNEQFF. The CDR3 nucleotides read TGCGCCAGCAGCCAACGGGACAGGAGCTCCTACAATGAGCAGTTCTTC.

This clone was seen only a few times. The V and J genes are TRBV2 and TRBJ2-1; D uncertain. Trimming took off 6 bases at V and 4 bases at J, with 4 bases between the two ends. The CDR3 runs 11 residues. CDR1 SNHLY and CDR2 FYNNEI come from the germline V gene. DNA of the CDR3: TGTGCCAGCAGCCTTTACAATGAGCAGTTCTTC. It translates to CASSLYNEQFF.

The CDR3 loop is CASSAVQGEAFF. For the CDR3, the DNA is TGTGCCAGCAGCGCCGTCCAGGGGGAAGCTTTCTTT. The gene calls are TRBV9 and TRBJ1-1, with D possibly TRBD1 on 6 matching bases. Between the trimmed V and J ends, which lost 3 bases and 8 bases, there was a span of 11 bases. CDR3 length: 12 residues. The germline V gene has CDR1 SGDLS and CDR2 YYNGEE.

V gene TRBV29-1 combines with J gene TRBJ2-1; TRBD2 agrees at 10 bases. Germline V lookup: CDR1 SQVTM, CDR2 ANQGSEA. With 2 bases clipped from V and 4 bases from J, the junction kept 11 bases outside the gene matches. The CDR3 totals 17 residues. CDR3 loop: CSVESSGRAGLYNEQFF. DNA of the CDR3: TGCAGCGTTGAATCCAGCGGGAGGGCCGGGCTTTACAATGAGCAGTTCTTC.

For the CDR3, the DNA is TGTGCCAGCAGCGTAGCGGGACAGGTCTCCGAGCAGTACTTC. This encodes CASSVAGQVSEQYF. The chain recombines TRBV9 with TRBJ2-7; TRBD1 agrees at 8 bases. Germline CDR1 is SGDLS and CDR2 is YYNGEE. This CDR3 has 14 amino acids. V trimming: 0 bases; J trimming: 6 bases; junction bases outside the gene matches: 5.

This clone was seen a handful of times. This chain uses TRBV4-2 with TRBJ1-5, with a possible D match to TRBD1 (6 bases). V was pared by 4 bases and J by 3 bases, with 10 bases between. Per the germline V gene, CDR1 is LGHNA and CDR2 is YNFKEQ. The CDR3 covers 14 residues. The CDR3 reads CASSPQGTNQPQHF. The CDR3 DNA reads TGTGCCAGCAGCCCTCAGGGGACCAATCAGCCCCAGCATTTT.

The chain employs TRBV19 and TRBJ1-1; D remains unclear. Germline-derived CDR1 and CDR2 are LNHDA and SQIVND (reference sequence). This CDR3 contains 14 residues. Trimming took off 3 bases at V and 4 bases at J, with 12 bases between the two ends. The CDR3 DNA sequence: TGTGCCAGTAGTATTCCCCGGGAGGCCACTGAAGCTTTCTTT. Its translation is CASSIPREATEAFF. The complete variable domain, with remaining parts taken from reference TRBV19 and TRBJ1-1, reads DGGITQSPKYLFRKEGQNVTLSCEQNLNHDAMYWYRQDPGQGLRLIYYSQIVNDFQKGDIAEGYSVSREKKESFPLTVTSAQKNPTAFYLCASSIPREATEAFFGQGTRLTVV.

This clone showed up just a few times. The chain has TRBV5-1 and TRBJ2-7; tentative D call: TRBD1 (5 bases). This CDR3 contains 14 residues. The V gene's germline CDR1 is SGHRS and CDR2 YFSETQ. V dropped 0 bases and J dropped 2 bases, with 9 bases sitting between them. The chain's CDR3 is CASSLGAGPYEQYF. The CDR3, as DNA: TGCGCCAGCAGCTTGGGGGCAGGGCCCTACGAGCAGTACTTC.

For the CDR3, the DNA is TGTGCCAGCAGTCCAGGGACAATTACCACCTACGAGCAGTACTTC. Amino acids: CASSPGTITTYEQYF. The chain carries TRBV28 and TRBJ2-7; TRBD1 is a possible D gene (6 bases). Germline V gene lookup returns CDR1 MDHEN and CDR2 SYDVKM. V lost 5 bases, J lost 2 bases, and 16 bases lay in between. The CDR3 length is 15 residues.

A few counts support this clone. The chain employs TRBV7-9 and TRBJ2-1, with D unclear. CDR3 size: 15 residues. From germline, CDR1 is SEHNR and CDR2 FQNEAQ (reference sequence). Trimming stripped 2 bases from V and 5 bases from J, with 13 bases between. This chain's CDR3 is CASSLRIEAHNEQFF. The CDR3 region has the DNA TGTGCCAGCAGCTTAAGGATTGAGGCCCACAATGAGCAGTTCTTC.

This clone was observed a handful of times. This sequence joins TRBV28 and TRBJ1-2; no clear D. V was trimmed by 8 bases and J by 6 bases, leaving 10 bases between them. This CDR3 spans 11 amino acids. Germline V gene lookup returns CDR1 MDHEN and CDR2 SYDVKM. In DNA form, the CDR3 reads TGTGCCAGCGCCAGGAACCATGGCTACACCTTC. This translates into CASARNHGYTF.